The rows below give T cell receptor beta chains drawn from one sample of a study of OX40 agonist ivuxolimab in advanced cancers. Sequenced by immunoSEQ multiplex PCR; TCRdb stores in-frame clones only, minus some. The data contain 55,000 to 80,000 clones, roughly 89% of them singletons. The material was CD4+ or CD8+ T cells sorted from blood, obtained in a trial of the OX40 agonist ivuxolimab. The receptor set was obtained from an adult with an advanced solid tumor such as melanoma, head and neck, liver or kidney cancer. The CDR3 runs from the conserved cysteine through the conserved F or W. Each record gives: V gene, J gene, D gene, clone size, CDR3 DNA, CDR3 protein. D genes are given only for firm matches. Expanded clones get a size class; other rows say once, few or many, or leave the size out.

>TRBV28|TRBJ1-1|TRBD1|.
TGTGCCAGCAGTTCAATTGGACAGGGGGCCACTGAAGCTTTCTTT
CASSSIGQGATEAFF
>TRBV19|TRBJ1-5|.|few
TGTGCCAGTACCCATGGCGCCAATCAGCCCCAGCATTTT
CASTHGANQPQHF
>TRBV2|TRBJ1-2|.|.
TGTGCCAGCAGTGAAGTTGGGAGTCTGGGCAGGAAACCTAACTATGGCTACACCTTC
CASSEVGSLGRKPNYGYTF
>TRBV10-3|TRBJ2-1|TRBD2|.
TGTGCCACCAGGACTAGCGGGGGGGCCGGTGAGCAGTTCTTC
CATRTSGGAGEQFF
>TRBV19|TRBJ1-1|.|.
TGTGCCAGTAGTATAGGTGGCAGCCCCTCAGCTGAAGCTTTCTTT
CASSIGGSPSAEAFF
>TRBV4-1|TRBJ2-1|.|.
TGCGCCAGCAGCCCTGGGACTCTAAACTACAATGAGCAGTTCTTC
CASSPGTLNYNEQFF
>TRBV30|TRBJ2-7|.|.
TGTGCCTGCTCGACCGGGGCGCTGTACGAGCAGTACTTC
CACSTGALYEQYF
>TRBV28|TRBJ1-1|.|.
TGTGCCAGCAGTCCGCGGAGGGCAAACACTGAAGCTTTCTTT
CASSPRRANTEAFF
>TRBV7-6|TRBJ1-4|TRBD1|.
TGTGCCAGCAGCTCCACAGGGGGTAGGACTAATGAAAAACTGTTTTTT
CASSSTGGRTNEKLFF
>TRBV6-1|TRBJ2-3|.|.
TGTGCCAGCAGTGAAGTTGTCACAGATACGCAGTATTTT
CASSEVVTDTQYF
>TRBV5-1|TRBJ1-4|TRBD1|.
TGCGCCAGCAGCTCACTATCGGGACAGGGTTTAAAACTGTTTTTT
CASSSLSGQGLKLFF
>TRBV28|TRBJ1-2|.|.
TGTGCCAGCAGTTTATCCCCGGGGCGGAATGGCTACACCTTC
CASSLSPGRNGYTF
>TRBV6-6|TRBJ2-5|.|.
TGTGCCAGCAGTTACTCGACACCTTCCCAAGAGACCCAGTACTTC
CASSYSTPSQETQYF
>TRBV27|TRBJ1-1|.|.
TGTGCCAGCAGTTTATTGGGACTGAGTGAAGCTTTCTTT
CASSLLGLSEAFF
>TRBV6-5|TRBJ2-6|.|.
TGTGCCAGCAGGCCTGTGTCCGGGGCCAACGTCCTGACTTTC
CASRPVSGANVLTF
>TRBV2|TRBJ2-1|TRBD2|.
TGTGCCAGCAGTGAATTGGGGCTAGCGGAGCCGAACGAAAGATACAATGAGCAGTTCTTC
CASSELGLAEPNERYNEQFF
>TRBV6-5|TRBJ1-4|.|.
TGTGCCAGCAGTTACACGAATGCAGCTAATGAAAAACTGTTTTTT
CASSYTNAANEKLFF
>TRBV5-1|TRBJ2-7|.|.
TGCGCCAGCAGCTTGATGGAAGAGCAGTACTTC
CASSLMEEQYF